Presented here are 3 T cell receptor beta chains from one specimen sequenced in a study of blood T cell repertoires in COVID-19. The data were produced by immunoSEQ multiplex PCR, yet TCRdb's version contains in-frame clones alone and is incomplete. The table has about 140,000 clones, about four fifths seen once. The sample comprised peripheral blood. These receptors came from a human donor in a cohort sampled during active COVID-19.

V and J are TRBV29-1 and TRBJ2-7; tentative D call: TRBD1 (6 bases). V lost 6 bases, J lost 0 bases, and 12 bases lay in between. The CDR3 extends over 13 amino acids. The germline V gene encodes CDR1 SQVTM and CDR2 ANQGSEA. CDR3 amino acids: CSVGRGGSYEQYF. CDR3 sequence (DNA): TGCAGCGTGGGACGAGGGGGCTCCTACGAGCAGTACTTC.

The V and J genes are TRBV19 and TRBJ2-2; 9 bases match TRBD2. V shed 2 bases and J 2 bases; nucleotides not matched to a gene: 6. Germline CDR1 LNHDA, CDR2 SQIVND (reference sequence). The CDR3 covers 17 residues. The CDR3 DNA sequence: TGTGCCAGTAGTATACTGCGGGGGGGTGGTAACACCGGGGAGCTGTTTTTT. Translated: CASSILRGGGNTGELFF.

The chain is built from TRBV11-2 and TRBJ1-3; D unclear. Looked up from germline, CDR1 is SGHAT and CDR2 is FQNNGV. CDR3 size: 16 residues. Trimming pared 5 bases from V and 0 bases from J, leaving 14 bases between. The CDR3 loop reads CASSPRGGSSGNTIYF. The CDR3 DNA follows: TGTGCCAGCAGCCCCCGCGGAGGGAGCTCTGGAAACACCATATATTTT.